The 28 T cell receptor beta chains below all came from one sample that was sequenced in a study of tumor and adjacent non-tumor tissue in lung cancer. RNA was extracted from bulk tissue without any cell sorting. More than 3 cm separated this lung sample from the edge of the tumor. TCRbeta libraries were built with three rounds of nested PCR, modified from ARM-PCR. TCRdb reprocessed the multiplex PCR reads with MiXCR, giving one entry per CDR3 protein. The data contain 90,000 to 100,000 distinct CDR3 sequences, 80% of them seen just once; the ten biggest clones take up roughly 33%. Material: distant non-tumor lung tissue. All receptors derive from a man between 60 and 75 years old with small cell lung cancer.

With respect to this clonotype: Just one base apart from a much larger clone, this may be a read error. In DNA, the CDR3 is TGTGCCAGCAATTCGGGGACAGGGAATCAGCCCCAGCATTTT. This codes for CASNSGTGNQPQHF. The chain joins TRBV28 to TRBJ1-5, with TRBD1 matching 9 bases. The CDR3 runs to 14 residues. Per germline, CDR1 MDHEN and CDR2 SYDVKM. After removal of 7 bases from V and 4 bases from J, the junction contained 5 bases not matched to a gene.

In its sample, this clonotype is medium-sized. The J gene is TRBJ2-3, the V gene TRBV11-2; 9 nucleotides match TRBD2. Germline V gives CDR1 SGHAT, CDR2 FQNNGV. V dropped 3 bases and J dropped 4; count of bases not matched to a gene: 11. The CDR3 loop spans 17 amino acids. The CDR3 DNA reads TGTGCCAGCAGCTTGGGCCCGGCGGGAGGGGTTCCAGATACGCAGTATTTT. This sequence encodes CASSLGPAGGVPDTQYF.

The chain links TRBV29-1 to TRBJ2-5; a possible D gene is TRBD2 (5 bases). In germline, CDR1 is SQVTM, CDR2 ANQGSEA. The germline V and J ends were trimmed by 5 bases and 7 bases, with 17 bases remaining between them. The CDR3 runs 13 residues. The CDR3 reads CSVKALERVTQYF. CDR3 in DNA: TGCAGCGTTAAGGCCCTCGAGAGGGTGACCCAGTACTTC. Combining the CDR3 with reference TRBV29-1 and TRBJ2-5 gives the whole variable domain SAVISQKPSRDICQRGTSLTIQCQVDSQVTMMFWYRQQPGQSLTLIATANQGSEATYESGFVIDKFPISRPNLTFSTLTVSNMSPEDSSIYLCSVKALERVTQYFGPGTRLLVL.

As to this clonotype: A clone one base away is much larger, so this may be a read error. The chain couples TRBV7-9 to TRBJ2-1, with 8 bases aligning to TRBD2. The V gene's germline CDR1 is SEHNR and CDR2 FQNEAQ (reference sequence). There are 14 residues in the CDR3. Written as DNA, the CDR3 is TGTGCCAGCAGCCGGGGGGGAACCTACAATGAGCAGTCCTTC. Translation gives CASSRGGTYNEQSF.

Regarding this clonotype: A junction boundary mismatches the germline segment, possibly from a read error. V usage is TRBV12-3 or TRBV12-4 and J usage is TRBJ2-4; unclear D gene. This CDR3 region has 12 residues. The CDR3 sequence: CASSLTDHIHYF. DNA of the CDR3: TGTGCCAGCAGTTTAACGGACCACATTCACTACTTC.

Turning to this clonotype: One end of the junction is discordant with germline, which a read error may explain. The CDR3 nucleotides are TGTGCCAGCAGCCCCGACCGGCCCCCCGGGGCCCAATACTTC. Its translation is CASSPDRPPGAQYF. The chain links TRBV6-5 to TRBJ2-5; D is possibly TRBD1 or TRBD2 (5 bases each). The CDR3 totals 14 residues. Germline V lookup: CDR1 MNHEY, CDR2 SVGAGI.

Comment on this clonotype: A much larger clone lies a single base off, so this may be a read error. This chain links TRBV7-9 with TRBJ2-1; no clear D. The CDR3 runs 12 residues. Germline V gene sequence: CDR1 SEHNR, CDR2 FQNEAQ (reference sequence). In nucleotides, the CDR3 is TGTGCCAGGAGCTCCTCTCACGGTGAGCAGTTCTTC. Amino acids: CARSSSHGEQFF.

The CDR3 is CSVGQLSSYNEQFF. In nucleotides, the CDR3 is TGCAGCGTCGGACAGTTAAGCTCCTACAATGAGCAGTTCTTC. The J gene is TRBJ2-1, the V gene TRBV29-1; D is possibly TRBD1 (6 bases). CDR1 is SQVTM, CDR2 ANQGSEA, per germline. CDR3 length: 14 amino acids. V lost 6 bases and J lost 0, with 12 bases in between.

Details on this clonotype: This may stem from a read error, because a much larger clone lies one nucleotide away. CDR3 sequence reads: CSVRDHGAANSQFLQYF. The CDR3 coding sequence is TGCAGTGTTAGAGATCATGGGGCGGCCAACAGTCAATTTCTCCAGTACTTC. This rearrangement joins TRBV20-1 to TRBJ2-5; TRBD1 is a possible D gene (5 bases). This CDR3 is built from 17 residues. The germline V gene has CDR1 DFQATT and CDR2 SNEGSKA (reference sequence).

J is TRBJ1-6 and V is TRBV12-3 or TRBV12-4, with D perhaps TRBD1 (5 bases). V lost 1 base, J lost 14 bases, and 18 bases lay in between. CDR3 length equals 15 residues. CDR3 nucleotide sequence: TGTGCCAGCAGTTTAGGGGGCGTGGGGCAATCAGCCCTCCACTTT. This sequence encodes CASSLGGVGQSALHF.

To note about this clonotype: The junction does not match germline at one end; this may be a read error. J is TRBJ2-1 and V is TRBV11-2; D not resolved. This CDR3 is built from 13 residues. Germline CDR1 reads SGHAT; CDR2 reads FQNNGV. The CDR3 region has the DNA TGTGCCAACAGCTTCGTGCTAAGCAATGAGCAGTTCTTC. It specifies CANSFVLSNEQFF.

A word on this clonotype: A much more abundant neighbour one base away suggests this may be a read error. The chain employs TRBV5-8 and TRBJ2-3; 10 nucleotides align to TRBD2. Germline V gene sequence: CDR1 SGHTS, CDR2 YDEGEE. The CDR3 is 17 amino acids. CDR3 sequence reads: CVSSPWGEREGHDTQYF. Written as DNA, the CDR3 is TGTGTCAGCAGCCCCTGGGGTGAGCGGGAGGGCCACGATACGCAGTATTTT.

This clonotype was recorded at least ten times. The chain joins TRBV5-6 to TRBJ2-1; weak D call: TRBD1 (6 bases). Trimming left V 4 bases short and J 4 bases short, with 15 bases between. Germline CDR1 and CDR2: SGHDT and YYEEEE. The CDR3 length is 15 residues. The CDR3 sequence: CASSHEQGWYNEQFF. Here the CDR3 DNA reads TGTGCCAGCAGCCACGAACAGGGCTGGTACAATGAGCAGTTCTTC.

This clonotype was recorded once. V usage is TRBV6-5 and J usage is TRBJ2-7, with 7 positions matching TRBD1. The CDR3 sequence is 13 residues long. Germline assignment: CDR1 MNHEY and CDR2 SVGAGI. CDR3 loop: CASSYSKQGEVYV. DNA for the CDR3: TGTGCCAGCAGTTACTCGAAGCAGGGGGAAGTGTACGTA.

V gene TRBV6-1 combines with J gene TRBJ2-7; a weak D match, TRBD1 (6 bases). Germline CDR1 is MNHNS and CDR2 is SASEGT. CDR3 length: 12 residues. Trimming took off 7 bases at V and 1 base at J, with 8 bases between the two ends. For the CDR3, the DNA is TGTGCCAGCACAAGGGGGTCCTACGAGCAGTACTTC. This sequence encodes CASTRGSYEQYF.

Regarding this clonotype: At one end the junction does not follow the germline gene, possibly because of a read error. The rearrangement uses TRBV6-1 and TRBJ2-2, with TRBD2 matching over 7 bases. The CDR3 contains 14 residues. Per germline, CDR1 MNHNS and CDR2 SASEGT. CDR3 residues: CTSRLAGDTGEPFF. DNA for the CDR3: TGTACCAGCAGACTAGCAGGTGACACCGGGGAGCCGTTTTTT.

Comment on this clonotype: This may arise from a read error, as a much more abundant clone is one base away. J is TRBJ1-5 and V is TRBV20-1; D is unresolved. Germline CDR1 DFQATT, CDR2 SNEGSKA (reference sequence). There are 13 residues in the CDR3. CDR3 DNA sequence: TGCGGTGCTAGATCTGATAGCAATCAGCCCCAGCATTTT. This gives the protein CGARSDSNQPQHF.

Notes on this clonotype: Here the CDR3 omits its conserved ending phenylalanine or tryptophan, so a read error is the likely source. The J gene is TRBJ1-2, the V gene TRBV20-1; 7 bases agree with TRBD1. The V gene end was trimmed by 7 bases and the J gene end by 5 bases; junction bases not matched to a gene: 13. Germline V gene sequence: CDR1 DFQATT, CDR2 SNEGSKA (reference sequence). This CDR3 has 14 residues. This CDR3 reads CSVDFPGTAYGYTL. The CDR3 coding sequence is TGCAGTGTTGACTTCCCCGGGACAGCTTATGGCTACACCCTC.

V gene TRBV12-3 or TRBV12-4 combines with J gene TRBJ1-5; D perhaps matches TRBD1 (5 bases). This CDR3 has 13 residues. Trimming cost V 7 bases and J 6 bases, with 13 bases left between them. The CDR3 nucleotides read TGTGCCAGCAACTGGGGGAGGACTCAGCCCCAGCATTTT. Translated, it gives CASNWGRTQPQHF.

As for this clonotype: The junction shows a germline mismatch at one end, possibly a read error. The V call is TRBV20-1, the J call TRBJ1-1; no definite D call. CDR1 DFQATT and CDR2 SNEGSKA come from the germline V gene (reference sequence). The CDR3 length is 11 residues. CDR3 sequence: CRAKDQSRAFF. The DNA for the CDR3 is TGCAGAGCTAAAGATCAATCTAGGGCTTTCTTT.

This clonotype was counted a few times. This rearrangement joins TRBV7-2 to TRBJ1-2, with TRBD1 as a possible D gene (6 bases). The CDR3 spans 14 residues. V lost 5 bases and J lost 4, with 14 bases in between. Per germline, CDR1 SGHTA and CDR2 FQGNSA. CDR3 amino acids: CASSPRQVIYGYTF. The CDR3 coding sequence is TGTGCCAGCAGCCCCCGACAGGTTATCTATGGCTACACCTTC.

About this clonotype: The germline gene is not matched at one end of the junction; a read error may be the cause. The CDR3, as DNA: TGCAGTGCTATGGGACTAGCGCGTTCCACAGATACGCAGTTTTTT. Its translation: CSAMGLARSTDTQFF. The chain carries TRBV20-1 and TRBJ2-3, with TRBD2 matching over 10 bases. Per the germline V gene, CDR1 is DFQATT and CDR2 is SNEGSKA (reference sequence). This CDR3 comprises 15 residues.

As for this clonotype: The junction differs from germline at one of its ends, possibly a read error. The chain links TRBV11-2 to TRBJ2-2; TRBD1 agrees at 8 bases. Germline V gene sequence: CDR1 SGHAT, CDR2 FQNNGV. The CDR3 has 14 amino acids. The CDR3 bases are TGTGCCATCAGCACCTACAGGGGGGTAGGGGAGCTGTTTTTT. Translation gives CAISTYRGVGELFF.

With regard to this clonotype: The junction departs from germline at one end; a sequencing error may be responsible. The chain uses TRBV29-1 and TRBJ2-5; D unresolved. Germline V CDR1 and CDR2: SQVTM, ANQGSEA. This CDR3 is 12 amino acids long. This CDR3 reads CSVDWGKETHYF. The CDR3 nucleotides read TGCAGCGTCGACTGGGGAAAGGAGACCCACTACTTC.

As for this clonotype: One junction end disagrees with the germline gene, perhaps due to a read error. J is TRBJ2-2 and V is TRBV12-3 or TRBV12-4, with D perhaps TRBD2 (5 bases). This CDR3 spans 15 amino acids. The CDR3 DNA reads as TGTGCCAGCAGCAACGTCAGGCTACACACCGGGGAGCTGCTTTTT. This gives the protein CASSNVRLHTGELLF.

Concerning this clonotype: The CDR3 does not close with the conserved phenylalanine or tryptophan, likely indicating a read error. This chain joins TRBV11-3 and TRBJ2-2; 9 bases align to TRBD1. The CDR3 runs 15 residues. Germline V gives CDR1 SGHNT, CDR2 YENEEA. This chain's CDR3 is CANSRDREASGELFY. DNA of the CDR3: TGTGCCAACAGCCGGGACAGGGAAGCGTCCGGGGAGCTGTTTTAT.

In its sample, this clonotype was seen many times. This chain links TRBV12-3 or TRBV12-4 with TRBJ2-7; D possibly corresponds to TRBD2 (5 bases). This CDR3 has 15 amino acids. V was shortened by 7 bases and J by 1 base, with 17 bases between the two germline ends. The DNA of the CDR3 is TGTGCCAGCAAAGGACCGTGGACTGAATCCTACGAGCAGTACGTC. Translated, it gives CASKGPWTESYEQYV.

A single count supports this clonotype. As the CDR3 is not closed by the conserved phenylalanine or tryptophan, this likely results from a read error. V gene TRBV28 combines with J gene TRBJ2-3; perhaps TRBD2 as D (5 bases). V lost 7 bases to trimming and J lost 4 bases, with 21 bases between them. The V gene's germline CDR1 is MDHEN and CDR2 SYDVKM. This CDR3 has 16 amino acids. The CDR3 region is CASNPDYTEDSDTQYL. The CDR3 nucleotides are TGTGCCAGCAATCCCGACTACACCGAAGATTCAGATACGCAGTATTTG.